This T cell receptor beta chain was obtained from a study of cytomegalovirus exposure and HLA in healthy donors. The study's findings and limits: The investigators catalogued some 160 TCR beta chains as cytomegalovirus-associated.

There are 17 residues in the CDR3. CDR1 and CDR2 (germline): MDHEN, SYDVKM. The V gene lost 5 bases and the J gene lost 5 bases, with 24 bases spanning the gap. In regard to this clone: Its antigen is not identified.

Donors had nominal health at sampling but likely had unrecorded immune exposures. Amplification used 60 Vbeta primers and 13 Jbeta primers. Clones were read by immunoSEQ multiplex PCR, and TCRdb kept only the in-frame ones, dropping some. The data hold approximately 72,000 clones, with roughly 86% observed a single time. The chain employs TRBV28 and TRBJ1-2; possible D gene TRBD1, 6 bases. Sequencing was done on a sample of PBMCs. The origin of this receptor is a man between 18 and 29 years old in good health and CMV-seronegative. The CDR3 DNA is TGTGCCAGCAGTCTAGGACAGTTCGAACGACAGGTATATGGCTACACCTTC. Translation gives CASSLGQFERQVYGYTF.